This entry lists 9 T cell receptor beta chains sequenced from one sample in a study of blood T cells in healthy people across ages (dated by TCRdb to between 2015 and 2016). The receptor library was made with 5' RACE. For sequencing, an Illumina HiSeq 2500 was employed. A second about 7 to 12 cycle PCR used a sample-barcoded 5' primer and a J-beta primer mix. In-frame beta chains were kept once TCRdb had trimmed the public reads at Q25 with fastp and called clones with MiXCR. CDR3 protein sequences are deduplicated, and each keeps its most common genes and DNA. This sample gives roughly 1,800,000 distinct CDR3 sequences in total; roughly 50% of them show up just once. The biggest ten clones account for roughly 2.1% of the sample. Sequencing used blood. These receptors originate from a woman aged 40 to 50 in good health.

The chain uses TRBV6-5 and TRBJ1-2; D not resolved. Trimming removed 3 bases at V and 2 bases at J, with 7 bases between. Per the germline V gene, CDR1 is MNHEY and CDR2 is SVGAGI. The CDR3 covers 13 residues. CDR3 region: CASSYVQNYGYTF. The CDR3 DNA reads TGTGCCAGCAGTTATGTACAGAACTATGGCTACACCTTC.

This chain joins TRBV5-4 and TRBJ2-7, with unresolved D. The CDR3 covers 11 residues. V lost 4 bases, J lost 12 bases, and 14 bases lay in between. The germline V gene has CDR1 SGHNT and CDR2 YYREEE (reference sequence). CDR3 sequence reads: CASSDLIVWYF. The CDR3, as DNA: TGTGCCAGCAGCGACTTGATTGTATGGTACTTC.

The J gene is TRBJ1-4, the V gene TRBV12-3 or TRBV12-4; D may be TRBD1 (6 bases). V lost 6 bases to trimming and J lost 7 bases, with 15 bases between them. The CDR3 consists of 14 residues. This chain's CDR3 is CASSPGQRTEKLFF. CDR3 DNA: TGTGCCAGCAGCCCGGGACAAAGGACTGAAAAACTGTTTTTT.

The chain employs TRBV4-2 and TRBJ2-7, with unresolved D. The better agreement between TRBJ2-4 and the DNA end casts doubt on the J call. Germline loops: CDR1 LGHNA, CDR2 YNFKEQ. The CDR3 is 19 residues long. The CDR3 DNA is TGTGCCAGCAGCCATGATACAAGCTCGGCACGGAAGGACGAAAACATTCAGTACTTC. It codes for CASSHDTSSARKDENIQYF.

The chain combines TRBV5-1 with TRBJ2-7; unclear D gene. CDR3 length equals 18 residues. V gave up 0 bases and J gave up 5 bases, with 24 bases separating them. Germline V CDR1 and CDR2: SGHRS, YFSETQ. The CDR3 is CASSLESSIREGFDEQYF. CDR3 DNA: TGCGCCAGCAGCTTGGAGTCCAGTATAAGGGAAGGCTTCGACGAGCAGTACTTC.

CDR3 sequence (DNA): TGCAGCGTTAGTGGAGGACAGGGGCTCGAGCAGTACTTC. This gives the protein CSVSGGQGLEQYF. V is TRBV29-1 and J is TRBJ2-7, with 9 bases fitting TRBD1. The trim removed 5 bases at V and 6 bases at J, leaving 8 bases unmatched. The CDR3 contains 13 residues. In germline, CDR1 is SQVTM, CDR2 ANQGSEA.

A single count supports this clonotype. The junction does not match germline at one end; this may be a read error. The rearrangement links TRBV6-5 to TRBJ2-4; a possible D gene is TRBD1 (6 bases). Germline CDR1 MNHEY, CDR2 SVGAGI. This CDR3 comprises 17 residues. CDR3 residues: CASSDSQGTGPKNIQYF. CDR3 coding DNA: TGTGCCAGCAGTGACTCACAGGGAACGGGGCCCAAAAACATTCAGTACTTC.

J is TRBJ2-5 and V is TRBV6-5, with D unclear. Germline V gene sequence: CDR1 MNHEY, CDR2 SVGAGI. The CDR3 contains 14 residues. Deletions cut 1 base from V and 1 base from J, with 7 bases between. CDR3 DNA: TGTGCCAGCAGTTACTTGAGTAGCCAAGAGACCCAGTACTTC. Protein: CASSYLSSQETQYF.

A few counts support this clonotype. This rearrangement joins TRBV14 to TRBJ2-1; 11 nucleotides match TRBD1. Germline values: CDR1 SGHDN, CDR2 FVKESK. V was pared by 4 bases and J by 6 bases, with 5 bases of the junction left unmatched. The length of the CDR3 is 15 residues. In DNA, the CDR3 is TGTGCCAGCAGCCGGACAGGGGGCACTTTCAATGAGCAGTTCTTC. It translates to CASSRTGGTFNEQFF.